The 27 T cell receptor beta chains reported below all come from one sample, sequenced in a study of blood T cell repertoires in COVID-19. Sequencing was performed with immunoSEQ multiplex PCR; in TCRdb, only in-frame clones are kept and a portion is missing. The repertoire holds under 150,000 clones, with roughly four fifths as singletons. Sequenced: peripheral blood. The receptors here all came from a human donor in a cohort sampled during active COVID-19.

The chain has TRBV6-5 and TRBJ2-7; 7 positions match TRBD1. From germline, CDR1 is MNHEY and CDR2 SVGAGI. The CDR3 spans 15 residues. Trimming took 6 bases from V and 5 from J; bases not matched to a gene: 13. In DNA form, the CDR3 reads TGTGCCAGCAGCTCCGGGCGGAGACAGGGCGACGAGCAGTACTTC. It is translated as CASSSGRRQGDEQYF.

The rearrangement uses TRBV28 and TRBJ1-6, with D maybe TRBD1 (5 bases). V dropped 4 bases and J dropped 8 bases, with 12 bases sitting between them. Germline CDR1 reads MDHEN; CDR2 reads SYDVKM. The CDR3 has 14 amino acids. CDR3 nucleotide sequence: TGTGCCAGCAGTTCCGGGACGGGAGATTCACCCCTCCACTTT. It yields the protein CASSSGTGDSPLHF.

The chain couples TRBV5-1 to TRBJ2-1; tentative D call: TRBD1 (5 bases). V lost 0 bases and J 7 bases, leaving 5 bases between the germline ends. This CDR3 has 12 residues. Germline V gene data show CDR1 as SGHRS and CDR2 as YFSETQ. The CDR3 spells CASSLAGNEQFF. CDR3 DNA: TGCGCCAGCAGCTTGGCAGGGAATGAGCAGTTCTTC. The full variable domain, with the rest looked up from reference TRBV5-1 and TRBJ2-1, is KAGVTQTPRYLIKTRGQQVTLSCSPISGHRSVSWYQQTPGQGLQFLFEYFSETQRNKGNFPGRFSGRQFSNSRSEMNVSTLELGDSALYLCASSLAGNEQFFGPGTRLTVL.

The chain combines TRBV5-6 with TRBJ2-7; TRBD2 might be the D (6 bases). Germline V gives CDR1 SGHDT, CDR2 YYEEEE. Trimming shortened V by 3 bases and J by 2 bases, and 12 bases separated the two germline ends. The CDR3 is 14 residues long. The CDR3 loop is CASSWGLNPYEQYF. For the CDR3, the DNA is TGTGCCAGCAGCTGGGGACTTAATCCCTACGAGCAGTACTTC. The entire variable domain, with the rest obtained from reference TRBV5-6 and TRBJ2-7, is as follows: DAGVTQSPTHLIKTRGQQVTLRCSPKSGHDTVSWYQQALGQGPQFIFQYYEEEERQRGNFPDRFSGHQFPNYSSELNVNALLLGDSALYLCASSWGLNPYEQYFGPGTRLTVT.

This clone has more than one count but fewer than ten. The genes are TRBV19 and TRBJ2-2, with D unresolved. Trimming stripped 4 bases from V and 4 bases from J, with 10 bases between. The CDR3 is 14 amino acids. From germline, CDR1 is LNHDA and CDR2 SQIVND (reference sequence). The CDR3 region has the DNA TGTGCCAGTAGTAGTCCGGTGGTCACCGGGGAGCTGTTTTTT. Translated: CASSSPVVTGELFF.

The J gene is TRBJ2-7, the V gene TRBV7-9, with D perhaps TRBD1 (6 bases). The CDR3 contains 15 residues. V gave up 5 bases and J gave up 6 bases, with 20 bases separating them. Germline V gene sequence: CDR1 SEHNR, CDR2 FQNEAQ (reference sequence). In DNA form, the CDR3 reads TGTGCCAGCAGCCACTCGGGGCAGGGGTCGGTCGAGCAGTACTTC. This codes for CASSHSGQGSVEQYF. Full variable domain (missing parts from reference TRBV7-9 and TRBJ2-7): DTGVSQNPRHKITKRGQNVTFRCDPISEHNRLYWYRQTLGQGPEFLTYFQNEAQLEKSRLLSDRFSAERPKGSFSTLEIQRTEQGDSAMYLCASSHSGQGSVEQYFGPGTRLTVT.

The J gene is TRBJ2-3, the V gene TRBV5-4, with 7 bases lining up with TRBD1. Germline V gives CDR1 SGHNT, CDR2 YYREEE (reference sequence). The CDR3 totals 14 residues. The trim removed 2 bases at V and 4 bases at J, leaving 4 bases unmatched. CDR3 region: CASSFKGGPDTQYF. CDR3 bases: TGTGCCAGCAGCTTTAAAGGGGGCCCAGATACGCAGTATTTT.

This chain links TRBV5-6 with TRBJ1-4; D ambiguous. The V end lost 5 bases, the J end lost 7 bases, and 24 bases lay between the germline ends. The CDR3 is 17 residues long. Germline V gene sequence: CDR1 SGHDT, CDR2 YYEEEE. DNA for the CDR3: TGTGCCAGCAGTTTGTTCGGAGTGGGGAGTGGTGGTGAAAAACTGTTTTTT. Encoded protein: CASSLFGVGSGGEKLFF.

The V and J genes are TRBV5-4 and TRBJ2-5; D possibly corresponds to TRBD2 (6 bases). This CDR3 region has 16 residues. Germline V CDR1 and CDR2: SGHNT, YYREEE (reference sequence). Deletions cut 1 base from V and 5 bases from J, with 18 bases between. The CDR3 is CASSLLEGRVGETQYF. As DNA, the CDR3 is TGTGCCAGCAGCTTGCTGGAGGGCAGGGTGGGCGAGACCCAGTACTTC.

This CDR3 is CTSGGALTGELFF. The CDR3 DNA follows: TGTACGAGCGGGGGGGCCTTGACCGGGGAGCTGTTTTTT. The chain combines TRBV2 with TRBJ2-2; 10 positions match TRBD2. CDR1 and CDR2 from the germline V gene are SNHLY and FYNNEI. The CDR3 runs 13 residues.

This clone showed up many times. The chain joins TRBV5-4 to TRBJ2-1; no clear D. Deletions cut 4 bases from V and 5 bases from J, with 7 bases between. Germline V gene lookup returns CDR1 SGHNT and CDR2 YYREEE (reference sequence). The length of the CDR3 is 12 residues. Written as DNA, the CDR3 is TGTGCCAGCAGCCTCTCTGACAATGAGCAGTTCTTC. Its protein is CASSLSDNEQFF.

The chain has TRBV7-9 and TRBJ2-3; D may be TRBD2 (5 bases). Trimming took off 3 bases at V and 3 bases at J, with 13 bases between the two ends. The CDR3 is 15 amino acids. The germline gives CDR1 SEHNR, CDR2 FQNEAQ (reference sequence). CDR3 in amino acids: CASSLLLEATDTQYF. The CDR3 DNA reads as TGTGCCAGCAGCTTGTTACTAGAGGCGACAGATACGCAGTATTTT.

CDR3 bases: TGTGCCAGCAGTGACTCGAATCCCTCCCATGACAGGGGTTATGGCTACACCTTC. Translated: CASSDSNPSHDRGYGYTF. The chain employs TRBV6-4 and TRBJ1-2; 8 nucleotides line up with TRBD1. The V gene's germline CDR1 is MRHNA and CDR2 SNTAGT. The V segment lost 0 bases and the J segment 5 bases; nucleotides outside the gene matches: 14. The CDR3 loop spans 18 amino acids.

V is TRBV30 and J is TRBJ1-2, with D perhaps matching TRBD1 (5 bases). V shed 8 bases and J shed 3 bases, with 16 bases lying between them. CDR3 length: 13 residues. Looked up from germline, CDR1 is GTSNPN and CDR2 is SVGIG (reference sequence). The CDR3 loop is CARGARGYYGYTF. The CDR3 DNA is TGTGCCAGGGGTGCCAGAGGGTACTATGGCTACACCTTC.

V is TRBV7-2 and J is TRBJ1-5; possible D gene TRBD1, 5 bases. The CDR3 runs 15 residues. Germline V gene data show CDR1 as SGHTA and CDR2 as FQGNSA. Between the trimmed V and J ends, which lost 1 base and 1 base, there was a span of 8 bases. The CDR3, as DNA: TGTGCCAGCAGCTTAGATGGGGGGAGCAATCAGCCCCAGCATTTT. This codes for CASSLDGGSNQPQHF.

V is TRBV11-2 and J is TRBJ1-1, with D unresolved. This CDR3 comprises 14 residues. Germline-derived CDR1 and CDR2 are SGHAT and FQNNGV. V lost 3 bases and J lost 6, with 14 bases in between. CDR3 in DNA: TGTGCCAGCAGCTTCCGGGGAGAGGAGGCTGAAGCTTTCTTT. It yields the protein CASSFRGEEAEAFF.

The rearrangement uses TRBV23-1 and TRBJ1-5; D gene unclear. TRBV23-1 is an open reading frame, and its role is uncertain. This CDR3 comprises 14 residues. V gave up 4 bases and J gave up 7 bases, with 14 bases separating them. In nucleotides, the CDR3 is TGCGCCAGCAGTCCACCCCCGGGATCCCAGCCCCAGCATTTT. This sequence encodes CASSPPPGSQPQHF.

This clone has just a few counts. V usage is TRBV7-9 and J usage is TRBJ1-1; 8 bases line up with TRBD1. V lost 3 bases to trimming and J lost 1 base; unmatched junction nucleotides: 1. CDR1 is SEHNR, CDR2 FQNEAQ, per germline (reference sequence). The CDR3 has 14 amino acids. The CDR3 bases are TGTGCCAGCAGCTTGGGGACAGGGAACACTGAAGCTTTCTTT. Its translation is CASSLGTGNTEAFF. Full variable domain (missing parts from reference TRBV7-9 and TRBJ1-1): DTGVSQNPRHKITKRGQNVTFRCDPISEHNRLYWYRQTLGQGPEFLTYFQNEAQLEKSRLLSDRFSAERPKGSFSTLEIQRTEQGDSAMYLCASSLGTGNTEAFFGQGTRLTVV.

This chain uses TRBV29-1 with TRBJ1-5; no clear D gene. This CDR3 has 12 amino acids. Germline-derived CDR1 and CDR2 are SQVTM and ANQGSEA. Trimming stripped 6 bases from V and 0 bases from J, with 6 bases between. CDR3 loop: CSVGGSNQPQHF. Here the CDR3 DNA reads TGCAGCGTCGGTGGTAGCAATCAGCCCCAGCATTTT.

The chain has TRBV27 and TRBJ1-1; 7 bases align to TRBD1. The CDR3 covers 12 residues. Germline assignment: CDR1 MNHEY and CDR2 SMNVEV (reference sequence). The V and J ends lost 9 bases and 3 bases, in that order; junction bases with no gene match: 4. This chain's CDR3 is CASGDSYTEAFF. DNA for the CDR3: TGTGCCAGTGGGGACAGCTACACTGAAGCTTTCTTT.

The chain uses TRBV7-8 and TRBJ2-7, with TRBD2 identical over 8 bases. CDR3 length: 15 amino acids. Trimming took 5 bases from V and 6 from J; bases not matched to a gene: 12. CDR1 is SGHVS and CDR2 is FQNEAQ in the germline V gene. CDR3 nucleotide sequence: TGTGCCAGCAGCAGAGGTAGGAGCGGGGGAAGCGAGCAGTACTTC. Residues: CASSRGRSGGSEQYF.

The J gene is TRBJ1-4, the V gene TRBV5-6, with D perhaps TRBD1 (5 bases). Germline-derived CDR1 and CDR2 are SGHDT and YYEEEE. The germline V and J ends were trimmed by 3 bases and 0 bases, with 9 bases remaining between them. CDR3 length: 15 amino acids. CDR3: CASSSQGSTNEKLFF. CDR3 nucleotide sequence: TGTGCCAGCAGCTCCCAGGGCTCAACTAATGAAAAACTGTTTTTT.

The CDR3 protein is CASSLGGLGADTQYF. The CDR3 DNA reads TGTGCCAGTAGTCTCGGGGGGCTCGGAGCAGATACGCAGTATTTT. V usage is TRBV19 and J usage is TRBJ2-3, with D perhaps TRBD2 (7 bases). The CDR3 sequence is 15 residues long. Trimming removed 5 bases at V and 4 bases at J, with 16 bases between. Germline V gene sequence: CDR1 LNHDA, CDR2 SQIVND (reference sequence).

There are many counts of this clone. V and J are TRBV9 and TRBJ2-2; a possible D gene is TRBD1 (7 bases). The CDR3 extends over 16 amino acids. The V and J ends lost 3 bases and 5 bases respectively, with 17 bases between them. Per germline, CDR1 SGDLS and CDR2 YYNGEE. The CDR3 sequence: CASSAPGGMVTGELFF. In DNA, the CDR3 is TGTGCCAGCAGCGCACCAGGGGGGATGGTGACCGGGGAGCTGTTTTTT.

The sample holds one count of this clone. The V and J genes are TRBV2 and TRBJ2-1; D is perhaps TRBD2 (6 bases). This CDR3 contains 16 residues. The germline V gene encodes CDR1 SNHLY and CDR2 FYNNEI. Trimming left V 8 bases short and J 7 bases short, with 24 bases between. The CDR3 protein is CASGPMGGPGGNEQFF. CDR3 DNA: TGTGCCAGCGGACCAATGGGAGGCCCGGGTGGGAATGAGCAGTTCTTC.

The chain carries TRBV7-9 and TRBJ2-7; 10 nucleotides line up with TRBD2. Per the germline V gene, CDR1 is SEHNR and CDR2 is FQNEAQ (reference sequence). J lost 3 bases, V lost 5 bases, and 16 bases had no gene match. The CDR3 runs 18 residues. The CDR3 protein is CASSQTPGLVAGGYEQYF. The CDR3 coding sequence is TGTGCCAGCAGCCAAACACCCGGTCTGGTAGCGGGAGGCTACGAGCAGTACTTC.

The chain combines TRBV30 with TRBJ2-3, with 9 bases lining up with TRBD1. CDR1 GTSNPN and CDR2 SVGIG come from the germline V gene (reference sequence). The CDR3 has 12 amino acids. The trim removed 4 bases at V and 5 bases at J, leaving 1 base unmatched. DNA of the CDR3: TGTGCCTGGATGACAGGGGGAGATACGCAGTATTTT. This translates into CAWMTGGDTQYF.